What follows are 26 T cell receptor beta chains derived from one specimen sequenced in a study of T cells after yellow fever vaccination. MiXCR, applied by TCRdb to the 5' RACE reads, yields one record per CDR3 protein. Among more than 65,000 distinct CDR3 sequences, around 7% were seen once, and the ten largest hold over 25%. The starting material was CD8+ T cells sorted from PBMCs, obtained less than 11 days after the first yellow fever vaccination. The receptors here all came from a young man who received the YFV17D yellow fever vaccine.

This clonotype was found many times. This sequence joins TRBV2 and TRBJ2-6; a weak D match, TRBD1 (6 bases). The CDR3 loop spans 15 amino acids. CDR1 is SNHLY, CDR2 FYNNEI, per germline. Trimming took off 4 bases at V and 1 base at J, with 8 bases between the two ends. The CDR3: CASSGTGSGANVLTF. CDR3 DNA sequence: TGTGCCAGCAGTGGCACAGGGTCTGGGGCCAACGTCCTGACTTTC. The whole variable domain, remainder taken from reference TRBV2 and TRBJ2-6, is EPEVTQTPSHQVTQMGQEVILRCVPISNHLYFYWYRQILGQKVEFLVSFYNNEISEKSEIFDDQFSVERPDGSNFTLKIRSTKLEDSAMYFCASSGTGSGANVLTFGAGSRLTVL.

The table lists this clonotype with many counts. The V gene is TRBV5-1, the J gene TRBJ2-1; TRBD2 is a possible D gene (6 bases). This CDR3 comprises 14 residues. Looked up from germline, CDR1 is SGHRS and CDR2 is YFSETQ. V was cut by 7 bases and J by 9 bases, with 20 bases left in between. CDR3 in amino acids: CASAWGSGLGEQFF. The CDR3 nucleotides are TGCGCCAGCGCCTGGGGTAGCGGTCTTGGTGAGCAGTTCTTC.

This clonotype has ten or more counts. This sequence joins TRBV6-5 and TRBJ1-2; possible D gene TRBD1, 6 bases. The CDR3 has 13 residues. Per germline, CDR1 MNHEY and CDR2 SVGAGI. V was clipped by 6 bases and J by 4 bases, with 12 bases between them. The CDR3 nucleotides are TGTGCCAGCAGCTCGAGGGACACCTATGGCTACACCTTC. It yields the protein CASSSRDTYGYTF.

This clonotype was seen only a few times. The chain links TRBV29-1 to TRBJ2-1; D is unclear. This CDR3 is built from 13 residues. Germline V gives CDR1 SQVTM, CDR2 ANQGSEA. The V and J ends lost 4 bases and 6 bases respectively, with 13 bases between them. Here the CDR3 DNA reads TGCAGCGTTGTACGTGGGTCCGGCAATGAGCAGTTCTTC. It codes for CSVVRGSGNEQFF.

Comments on this clonotype: This may arise from a read error, as a much more abundant clone is one base away. This chain uses TRBV5-1 with TRBJ1-4; TRBD1 might be the D (5 bases). Germline assignment: CDR1 SGHRS and CDR2 YFSETQ. The CDR3 runs 14 residues. With 2 bases removed from V and 9 bases from J, the gap between germline ends came to 14 bases. CDR3 region: CASSLTRGWQKLFF. The CDR3 coding sequence is TGCGCCAGCAGCTTAACAAGGGGCTGGCAAAAACTGTTTTTT. Full variable domain (remainder filled in from reference TRBV5-1 and TRBJ1-4): KAGVTQTPRYLIKTRGQQVTLSCSPISGHRSVSWYQQTPGQGLQFLFEYFSETQRNKGNFPGRFSGRQFSNSRSEMNVSTLELGDSALYLCASSLTRGWQKLFFGSGTQLSVL.

This clonotype was counted only a few times. The chain has TRBV11-2 and TRBJ2-7; unclear D gene. The V and J ends lost 5 bases and 4 bases respectively, with 12 bases between them. The CDR3 sequence is 13 residues long. Germline CDR1 SGHAT, CDR2 FQNNGV. The CDR3 DNA is TGTGCCAGCAGCCCCGGCCCATTTTACGAGCAGTACGTC. Protein product: CASSPGPFYEQYV.

This clonotype was observed many times. This CDR3 fails to terminate in the conserved phenylalanine or tryptophan, so it likely reflects a read error. The DNA is left out, because the CDR3 cannot be placed on it with certainty; the CDR3 is given as TCRdb lists it. The J gene is TRBJ1-2, the V gene TRBV15. The CDR3 has 10 residues if both end residues are counted. Germline CDR1 reads LNHNV; CDR2 reads YYDKDF (reference sequence). The CDR3 sequence is CATSRDRWVS.

This clonotype was observed many times. The genes are TRBV9 and TRBJ1-1; tentatively, D is TRBD1 (6 bases). The CDR3 is 14 residues long. V was shortened by 0 bases and J by 2 bases, with 8 bases between the two germline ends. CDR1 is SGDLS, CDR2 YYNGEE, per germline. CDR3 DNA sequence: TGTGCCAGCAGCGTAGCACAGGGTAACACTGAAGCTTTCTTT. It translates to CASSVAQGNTEAFF.

This clonotype was recorded a few times. J is TRBJ2-2 and V is TRBV11-1; TRBD2 might be the D (6 bases). The V gene lost 5 bases and the J gene lost 2 bases, with 24 bases spanning the gap. Germline V CDR1 and CDR2: SGHAT, FQDESV (reference sequence). The length of the CDR3 is 19 residues. The CDR3 here is CASSLDGQMEGINTGELFF. As DNA, the CDR3 is TGTGCCAGCAGCCTAGACGGGCAGATGGAGGGCATAAACACCGGGGAGCTGTTTTTT. The full variable domain, rest sourced from reference TRBV11-1 and TRBJ2-2, is EAEVAQSPRYKITEKSQAVAFWCDPISGHATLYWYRQILGQGPELLVQFQDESVVDDSQLPKDRFSAERLKGVDSTLKIQPAELGDSAMYLCASSLDGQMEGINTGELFFGEGSRLTVL.

This clonotype appeared many times. The chain employs TRBV7-8 and TRBJ2-7; D is unclear. Germline V lookup: CDR1 SGHVS, CDR2 FQNEAQ. V lost 5 bases to trimming and J lost 4 bases, with 12 bases between them. This CDR3 contains 13 residues. The CDR3 DNA reads as TGTGCCAGCAGCCGCTTCGAAGGTTACGAGCAGTACGTC. Its protein is CASSRFEGYEQYV.

The gene calls are TRBV2 and TRBJ2-5, with a tentative D call TRBD1 (5 bases). Germline CDR1 reads SNHLY; CDR2 reads FYNNEI. The V end was cut by 3 bases, the J end by 5 bases, with 13 bases between. This CDR3 contains 14 residues. The CDR3 region has the DNA TGTGCCAGCAGTGATGTCGGATCAGGGGAGACCCAGTACTTC. It is translated as CASSDVGSGETQYF.

This clonotype was picked up many times. The chain has TRBV29-1 and TRBJ2-3; TRBD2 might be the D (5 bases). V shed 7 bases and J shed 6 bases, with 17 bases lying between them. Germline lookup yields CDR1 SQVTM and CDR2 ANQGSEA. There are 13 residues in the CDR3. The CDR3 DNA reads TGCAGCGCCGAAAGAAGCGGTCCGGATACGCAGTATTTT. Protein sequence: CSAERSGPDTQYF.

This clonotype was seen at least ten times. The chain links TRBV19 to TRBJ2-7; weak D call: TRBD2 (5 bases). This CDR3 contains 13 residues. V lost 1 base and J lost 5, with 9 bases in between. Germline CDR1 is LNHDA and CDR2 is SQIVND (reference sequence). The CDR3 region is CASSIVSGNEQYF. CDR3 bases: TGTGCCAGTAGTATAGTTTCCGGGAACGAGCAGTACTTC. Together with reference TRBV19 and TRBJ2-7, the CDR3 gives the full variable domain: DGGITQSPKYLFRKEGQNVTLSCEQNLNHDAMYWYRQDPGQGLRLIYYSQIVNDFQKGDIAEGYSVSREKKESFPLTVTSAQKNPTAFYLCASSIVSGNEQYFGPGTRLTVT.

This clonotype showed up many times. V usage is TRBV4-1 and J usage is TRBJ2-7, with unresolved D. The CDR3 spans 15 residues. Trimming pared 4 bases from V and 6 bases from J, leaving 19 bases between. Per germline, CDR1 MGHRA and CDR2 YSYEKL. CDR3 in DNA: TGCGCCAGCAGCCCCGGATCGTCCCTTGGGTCCGAGCAGTACTTC. It is translated as CASSPGSSLGSEQYF.

The J gene is TRBJ2-1, the V gene TRBV30; D is ambiguous. The V end lost 2 bases, the J end lost 9 bases, and 11 bases lay between the germline ends. Germline lookup yields CDR1 GTSNPN and CDR2 SVGIG (reference sequence). CDR3 size: 12 residues. The CDR3 nucleotides are TGTGCCTGGAGTCCGATGGGTGGTGAGCAGTTCTTC. Its translation is CAWSPMGGEQFF. The complete variable domain, with remaining parts taken from reference TRBV30 and TRBJ2-1, reads SQTIHQWPATLVQPVGSPLSLECTVEGTSNPNLYWYRQAAGRGLQLLFYSVGIGQISSEVPQNLSASRPQDRQFILSSKKLLLSDSGFYLCAWSPMGGEQFFGPGTRLTVL.

This clonotype was observed a handful of times. The chain couples TRBV5-4 to TRBJ2-1, with D unclear. V shed 0 bases and J shed 4 bases, with 5 bases lying between them. There are 13 residues in the CDR3. From germline, CDR1 is SGHNT and CDR2 YYREEE (reference sequence). The CDR3 sequence: CASSLDLYNEQFF. The CDR3 coding sequence is TGTGCCAGCAGCTTGGACTTATACAATGAGCAGTTCTTC.

Ten or more counts support this clonotype. V usage is TRBV7-9 and J usage is TRBJ2-1; D not certain. Germline CDR1 reads SEHNR; CDR2 reads FQNEAQ (reference sequence). The CDR3 has 12 residues. With 1 base removed from V and 6 bases from J, the gap between germline ends came to 4 bases. The CDR3 DNA reads as TGTGCCAGCAGCTTAGTTCTCAATGAGCAGTTCTTC. Its translation: CASSLVLNEQFF.

The V gene is TRBV27, the J gene TRBJ1-5, with D unclear. CDR3 length: 14 residues. V dropped 9 bases and J dropped 4 bases, with 16 bases sitting between them. Germline V gene data show CDR1 as MNHEY and CDR2 as SMNVEV (reference sequence). CDR3 in amino acids: CASSLPGINQPQHF. DNA of the CDR3: TGTGCCAGTTCCCTCCCAGGAATTAATCAGCCCCAGCATTTT.

This clonotype was counted ten times or more. The chain is built from TRBV15 and TRBJ2-5, with D maybe TRBD2 (5 bases). The CDR3 runs to 13 residues. Germline lookup yields CDR1 LNHNV and CDR2 YYDKDF (reference sequence). The ends were cut back, 3 bases at V and 3 bases at J, with 8 bases in the middle. Here the CDR3 reads CATSRRAEETQYF. CDR3 in DNA: TGTGCCACCAGCAGGCGGGCTGAAGAGACCCAGTACTTC.

The chain combines TRBV12-3 or TRBV12-4 with TRBJ2-3; TRBD2 matches at 9 bases. J was trimmed by 0 bases and V by 6 bases; bases with no gene match: 19. The CDR3 extends over 20 amino acids. The DNA for the CDR3 is TGTGCCAGCAGCGGGTTGAAGGCTAGCGGGGCCACTTCTAGCACAGATACGCAGTATTTT. The encoded protein is CASSGLKASGATSSTDTQYF.

This sequence joins TRBV12-3 or TRBV12-4 and TRBJ2-7, with 9 bases identical to TRBD2. Trimming at V came to 5 bases and at J to 12 bases, leaving 11 bases not matched to a gene. The CDR3 extends over 13 amino acids. CDR3 nucleotide sequence: TGTGCCAGCAGTCCCGGGACTAGCTCGGAGTTGTACTTC. Translated, it gives CASSPGTSSELYF.

Many counts were recorded for this clonotype. The chain couples TRBV4-1 to TRBJ1-6; unclear D gene. Germline-derived CDR1 and CDR2 are MGHRA and YSYEKL. The CDR3 consists of 14 residues. V lost 1 base and J 8 bases, leaving 9 bases between the germline ends. The CDR3 sequence: CASSQGSEDSPLHF. In DNA, the CDR3 is TGCGCCAGCAGCCAAGGGTCGGAGGATTCACCCCTCCACTTT.

This clonotype appeared many times. This sequence joins TRBV20-1 and TRBJ1-5, with TRBD1 matching 7 bases. Germline loops: CDR1 DFQATT, CDR2 SNEGSKA (reference sequence). CDR3 size: 16 residues. V dropped 0 bases and J dropped 4; count of bases not matched to a gene: 9. The CDR3 region has the DNA TGCAGTGCTAGAGATATCCGACAGGGACAGAATCAGCCCCAGCATTTT. This encodes CSARDIRQGQNQPQHF.

The gene calls are TRBV7-6 and TRBJ1-1; D not resolved. The ends were cut back, 1 base at V and 3 bases at J, with 6 bases in the middle. The CDR3 has 13 residues. Germline CDR1 is SGHVS and CDR2 is FNYEAQ. The CDR3 nucleotides are TGTGCCAGCAGCTTAGGGACCTACACTGAAGCTTTCTTT. Amino acid sequence: CASSLGTYTEAFF.

This clonotype was counted ten times or more. The chain joins TRBV27 to TRBJ1-5; possibly TRBD1 for D (6 bases). The CDR3 is 16 amino acids. From germline, CDR1 is MNHEY and CDR2 SMNVEV (reference sequence). Trimming left V 6 bases short and J 4 bases short, with 19 bases between. The CDR3 reads CASSSAGTNHNQPQHF. CDR3 nucleotide sequence: TGTGCCAGCAGCTCGGCCGGGACAAACCATAATCAGCCCCAGCATTTT.

The chain couples TRBV30 to TRBJ2-3; TRBD1 might be the D (7 bases). The V gene lost 2 bases and the J gene lost 8 bases, with 20 bases spanning the gap. The germline V gene has CDR1 GTSNPN and CDR2 SVGIG (reference sequence). The CDR3 has 15 amino acids. CDR3 amino acids: CAWSPLQGTEGTQYF. The DNA for the CDR3 is TGTGCCTGGAGTCCACTACAGGGGACGGAGGGTACGCAGTATTTT.